This TCR beta chain comes out of a study of cytomegalovirus exposure and HLA in healthy donors. The PCR made use of 60 Vbeta and 13 Jbeta primers. Repertoires were generated with immunoSEQ multiplex PCR, while TCRdb's copy carries only in-frame clones and drops some. The sample lists under 300,000 clones, around two thirds occurring once. This CDR3 region has 15 residues. The trim removed 0 bases at V and 7 bases at J, leaving 4 bases unmatched. Germline lookup yields CDR1 SGDLS and CDR2 YYNGEE. Sequencing was carried out using PBMCs. The source of this sequence is a female donor in good health and CMV-seronegative. The rearrangement uses TRBV9 and TRBJ1-2; 12 bases match TRBD1. The CDR3 protein is CASSVDGTGGFGYTF. The CDR3 coding sequence is TGTGCCAGCAGCGTAGATGGGACAGGGGGCTTTGGCTACACCTTC.